This T cell receptor beta chain was recorded in a study of T cell repertoires in cytomegalovirus infection. Study context: From public TCR beta signatures came an indication of both CMV infection and matching HLA type.

Broader study findings: The study found HLA-C-restricted CMV-specific TCR beta clonotypes dominating the ex vivo response. Summed public TCR beta family frequency identified CMV carriers bearing the relevant HLA.

At least ten counts were recorded for this clonotype. No antigen is known for it. Trimming removed 5 bases at V and 3 bases at J, with 20 bases between. The germline CDR1 and CDR2 sequences are MDHEN and SYDVKM. The CDR3 sequence is 16 residues long. A single record per CDR3 protein comes from TCRdb applying MiXCR to the reads. The repertoire consists of about 230,000 distinct CDR3 sequences, with roughly 23% occurring once and the leading ten covering roughly 20%. The specimen sequenced was CD8+ T cells from PBMCs. The V gene is TRBV28, the J gene TRBJ2-7; no clear D. This sequence was found in a human donor in good health (CMV status not recorded). Some clones in this sample may be carry-over from other donors' samples. CDR3 region: CASSPPTPLGYYEQYF. The DNA of the CDR3 is TGTGCCAGCAGTCCGCCGACGCCCTTAGGGTACTACGAGCAGTACTTC.